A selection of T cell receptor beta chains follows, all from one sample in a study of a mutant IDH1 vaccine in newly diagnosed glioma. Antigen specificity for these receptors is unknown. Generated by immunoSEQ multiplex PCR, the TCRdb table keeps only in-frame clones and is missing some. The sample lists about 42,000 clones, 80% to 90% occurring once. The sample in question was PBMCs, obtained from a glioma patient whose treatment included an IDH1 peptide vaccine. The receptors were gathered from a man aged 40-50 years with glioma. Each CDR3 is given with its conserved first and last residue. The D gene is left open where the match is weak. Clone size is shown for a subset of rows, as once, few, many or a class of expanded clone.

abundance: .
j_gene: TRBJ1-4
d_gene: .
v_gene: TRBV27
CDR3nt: TGTGCCAGCAGTTTACCCCGACTCGTTGCAACTAATGAAAAACTGTTTTTT
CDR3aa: CASSLPRLVATNEKLFF

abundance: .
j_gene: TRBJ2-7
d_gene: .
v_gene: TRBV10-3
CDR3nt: TGTGCCATCGCAGGGTTTGAGTACGAGCAGTACTTC
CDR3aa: CAIAGFEYEQYF

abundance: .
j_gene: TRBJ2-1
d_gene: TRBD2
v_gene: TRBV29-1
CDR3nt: TGCAGCGTCAGCGGGACCTCCTACAATGAGCAGTTCTTC
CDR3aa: CSVSGTSYNEQFF

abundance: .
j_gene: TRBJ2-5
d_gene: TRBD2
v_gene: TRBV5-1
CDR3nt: TGCGCCAGCAGAAGCGGGACTGGGGAGACCCAGTACTTC
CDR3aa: CASRSGTGETQYF

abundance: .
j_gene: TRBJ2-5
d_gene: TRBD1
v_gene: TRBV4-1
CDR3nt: TGCGCCAGCAGCCCCAGACCCCGGACAGGGGTAGAGACCCAGTACTTC
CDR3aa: CASSPRPRTGVETQYF

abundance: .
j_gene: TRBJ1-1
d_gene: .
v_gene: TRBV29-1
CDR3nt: TGCAGCGTTGGTGCGGGGGCTACTGAAGCTTTCTTT
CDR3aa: CSVGAGATEAFF

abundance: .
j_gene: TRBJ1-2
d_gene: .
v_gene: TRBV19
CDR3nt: TGTGCCAGTAATGAGGGCTTCGGCAGAATCTATGGCTACACCTTC
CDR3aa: CASNEGFGRIYGYTF

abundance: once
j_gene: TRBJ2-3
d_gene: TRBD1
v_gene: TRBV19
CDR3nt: TGTGCCAGTACCCGACTTCCGCCGGGACAGGGGGAAAATACGCAGTATTTT
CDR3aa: CASTRLPPGQGENTQYF

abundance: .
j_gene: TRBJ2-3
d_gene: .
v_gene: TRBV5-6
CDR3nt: TGTGCCAGCAGCTTGAACCCCTCGACAGGTTATGCAGATACGCAGTATTTT
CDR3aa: CASSLNPSTGYADTQYF

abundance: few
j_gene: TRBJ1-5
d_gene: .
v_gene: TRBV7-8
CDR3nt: TGTGCCAGCAGCTTAGTGGCCGGTAATCAGCCCCAGCATTTT
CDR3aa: CASSLVAGNQPQHF

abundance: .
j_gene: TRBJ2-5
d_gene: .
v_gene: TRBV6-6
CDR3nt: TGTGCCAGCAGGGACGGCAGAGAGACCCAGTACTTC
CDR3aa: CASRDGRETQYF

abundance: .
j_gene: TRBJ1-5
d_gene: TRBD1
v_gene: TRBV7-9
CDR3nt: TGTGCCAGCAGCTTAGTTGTCGCGGGGACAGGGATCCCGATGGCCCAGCATTTT
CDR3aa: CASSLVVAGTGIPMAQHF

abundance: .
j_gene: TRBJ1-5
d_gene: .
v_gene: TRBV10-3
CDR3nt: TGTGCCATCAGTGGGGGTCCAGGGGACCAGCCCCAGCATTTT
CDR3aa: CAISGGPGDQPQHF

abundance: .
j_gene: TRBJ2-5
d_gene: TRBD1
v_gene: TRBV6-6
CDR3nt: TGTGCCAGCAGTTACCCGCCGGGACAGCAGCAAGAGACCCAGTACTTC
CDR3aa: CASSYPPGQQQETQYF

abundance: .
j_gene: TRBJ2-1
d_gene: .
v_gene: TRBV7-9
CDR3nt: TGTGCCAGCAGCTTAAAATATGAGCAGTTCTTC
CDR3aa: CASSLKYEQFF

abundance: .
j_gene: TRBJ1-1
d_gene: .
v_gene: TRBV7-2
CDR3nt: TGTGCCAGCAGCTCGGGGCGGAACACTGAAGCTTTCTTT
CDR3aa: CASSSGRNTEAFF

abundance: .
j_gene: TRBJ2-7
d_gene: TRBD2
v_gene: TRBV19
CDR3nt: TGTGCCAGTAGTATAGGCGTGGCTAGCGGCTCCTACGAGCAGTACTTC
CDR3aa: CASSIGVASGSYEQYF

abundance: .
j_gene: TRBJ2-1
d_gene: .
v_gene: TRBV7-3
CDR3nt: TGTGCCAGCAGCTCTTCGGGCCTACCGAGGCAGTTCTTC
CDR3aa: CASSSSGLPRQFF

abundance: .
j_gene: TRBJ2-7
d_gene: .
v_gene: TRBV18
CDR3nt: TGTGCCAGCTCACCACCGGTGGTAGGGAGGCACGAGCAGTACTTC
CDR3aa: CASSPPVVGRHEQYF

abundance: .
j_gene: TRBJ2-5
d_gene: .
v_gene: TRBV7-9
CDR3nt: TGTGCCAGCAGCCATAACTTCAGGGGAGTTTGGGAGACCCAGTACTTC
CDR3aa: CASSHNFRGVWETQYF

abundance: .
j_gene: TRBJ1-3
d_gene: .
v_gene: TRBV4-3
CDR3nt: TGCGCCAGCAGCCAAGATTCGAGGGGGGGCGTTGGATCCACCATATATTTT
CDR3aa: CASSQDSRGGVGSTIYF

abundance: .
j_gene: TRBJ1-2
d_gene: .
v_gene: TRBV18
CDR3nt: TGTGCCAGCTCGCCCGTGGTCGACAGGAAGGGTAACTATGGCTACACCTTC
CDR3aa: CASSPVVDRKGNYGYTF

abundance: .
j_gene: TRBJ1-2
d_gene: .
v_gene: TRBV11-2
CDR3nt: TGTGCCAGCAGCTCCCAGGCAGGGGAGAGTTATGGCTACACCTTC
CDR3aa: CASSSQAGESYGYTF